This paragraph reports one T cell receptor (beta chain). The CDR3 extends over 18 amino acids. The ends were cut back, 0 bases at V and 0 bases at J, with 18 bases in the middle. The germline V gene has CDR1 LGHNA and CDR2 YSLEER. Repertoires were generated with immunoSEQ multiplex PCR, while TCRdb's copy carries only in-frame clones and drops some. The repertoire holds approximately 2.3 million clones, with over 85% as singletons. The sample originates from a study of shared clonotypes between healthy human individuals. Study at large: Per donor, three plates held CD4 naive cells, three held CD4 memory, two held CD8 naive and one held CD8 memory.

The source of this sequence is a man aged 18 to 29 in good health. Some clones in this sample may be carry-over from other donors' samples. The source material was naive CD4+ T cells from PBMCs. Subset of the sample: CD45RA+ positively selected. V and J are TRBV4-3 and TRBJ2-7; TRBD2 might be the D (6 bases). CDR3 DNA sequence: TGCGCCAGCAGCCAAGACTACCTTTCCGGGAGTATCTCCTACGAGCAGTACTTC. This translates into CASSQDYLSGSISYEQYF.